This TCR beta chain stems from a study of cytomegalovirus exposure and HLA in healthy donors. Germline CDR1 is LGHNA and CDR2 is YNFKEQ. The CDR3 is 16 amino acids. With V trimmed by 4 bases and J by 0 bases, 6 bases remained unmatched. In the PCR, 60 Vbeta and 13 Jbeta primers were used. The protocol was immunoSEQ multiplex PCR, while the TCRdb copy is restricted to in-frame clones and leaves out a portion. The sample includes more than 85,000 clones, 65% to 90% of them seen just once. The sequence was obtained from a man aged 25 to 40 in good health and CMV-seropositive. The chain is built from TRBV4-2 and TRBJ2-3; 8 bases align to TRBD2. Sequenced: PBMCs. The CDR3 sequence is CASSPSGGRSTDTQYF. The DNA for the CDR3 is TGTGCCAGCAGCCCCAGCGGGGGCCGCAGCACAGATACGCAGTATTTT.